This section outlines one T cell receptor (beta chain) sequence together with its context. CDR1 is MDHEN, CDR2 SYDVKM, per germline. There are 14 residues in the CDR3. V lost 6 bases, J lost 7 bases, and 4 bases stayed unmatched. Libraries were prepared by immunoSEQ multiplex PCR; TCRdb keeps only in-frame clonotypes and omits some of them. The sample lists 300,000 or so clones; about 87% were seen once. The data were taken from a study of blood T cell repertoires in COVID-19. The sample was peripheral blood. The clonotype was recovered from a man aged 65 to 85 with acute or convalescent COVID-19. V gene TRBV28 combines with J gene TRBJ2-2; 11 bases align to TRBD1. The CDR3, as DNA: TGTGCCAGCAGCGGGACAGGGGGGGACGGGGAGCTGTTTTTT. Encoded protein: CASSGTGGDGELFF.